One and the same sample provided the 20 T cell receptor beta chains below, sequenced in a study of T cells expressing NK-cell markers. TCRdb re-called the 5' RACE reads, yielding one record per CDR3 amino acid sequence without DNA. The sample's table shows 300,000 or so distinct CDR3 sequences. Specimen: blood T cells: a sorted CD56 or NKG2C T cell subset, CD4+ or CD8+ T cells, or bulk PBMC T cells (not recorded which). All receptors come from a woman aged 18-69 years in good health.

The CDR3 sequence is CASSLTGGGTEKLFF. The chain employs TRBV28 and TRBJ1-4; TCRdb outputs TRBD1, but without DNA this stays unchecked. This CDR3 is built from 15 residues. Germline V CDR1 and CDR2: MDHEN, SYDVKM.

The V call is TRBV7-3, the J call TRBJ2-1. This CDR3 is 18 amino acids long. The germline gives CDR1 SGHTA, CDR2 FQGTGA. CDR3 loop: CASSLTSGSPSSYNEQFF.

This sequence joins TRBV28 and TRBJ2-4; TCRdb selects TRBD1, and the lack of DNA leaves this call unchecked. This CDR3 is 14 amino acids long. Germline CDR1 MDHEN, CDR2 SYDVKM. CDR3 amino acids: CASSLQQGRNIQYF.

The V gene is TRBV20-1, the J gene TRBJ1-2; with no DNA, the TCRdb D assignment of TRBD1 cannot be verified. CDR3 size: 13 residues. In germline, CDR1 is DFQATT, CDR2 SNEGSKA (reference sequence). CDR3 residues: CSARSGVTYGYTF.

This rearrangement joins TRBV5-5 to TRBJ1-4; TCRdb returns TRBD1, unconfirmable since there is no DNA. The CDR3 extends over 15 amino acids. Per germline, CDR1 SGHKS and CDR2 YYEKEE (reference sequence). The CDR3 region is CASSLGPPGYEKLFF.

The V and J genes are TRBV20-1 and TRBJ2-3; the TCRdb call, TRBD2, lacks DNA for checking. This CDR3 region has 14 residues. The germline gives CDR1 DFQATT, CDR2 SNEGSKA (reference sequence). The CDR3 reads CSTWTSGGGDTQYF.

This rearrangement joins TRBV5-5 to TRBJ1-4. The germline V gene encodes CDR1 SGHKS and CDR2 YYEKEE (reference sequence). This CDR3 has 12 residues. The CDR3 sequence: CASSNPREKLFF.

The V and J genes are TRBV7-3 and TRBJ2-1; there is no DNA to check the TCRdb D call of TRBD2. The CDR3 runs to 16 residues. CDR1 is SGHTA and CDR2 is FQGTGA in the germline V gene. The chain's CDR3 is CASSSHGAAMYNEQFF.

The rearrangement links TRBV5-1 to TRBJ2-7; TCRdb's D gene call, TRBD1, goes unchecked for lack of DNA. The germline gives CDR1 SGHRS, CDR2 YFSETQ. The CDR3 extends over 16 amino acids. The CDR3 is CASSLGPRAPTPWQYF.

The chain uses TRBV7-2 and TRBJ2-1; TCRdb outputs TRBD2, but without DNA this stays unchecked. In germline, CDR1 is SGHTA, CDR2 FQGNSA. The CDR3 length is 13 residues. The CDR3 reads CASGTAGGLPQFF. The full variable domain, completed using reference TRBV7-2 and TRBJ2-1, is GAGVSQSPSNKVTEKGKDVELRCDPISGHTALYWYRQSLGQGLEFLIYFQGNSAPDKSGLPSDRFSAERTGGSVSTLTIQRTQQEDSAVYLCASGTAGGLPQFFGPGTRLTVL.

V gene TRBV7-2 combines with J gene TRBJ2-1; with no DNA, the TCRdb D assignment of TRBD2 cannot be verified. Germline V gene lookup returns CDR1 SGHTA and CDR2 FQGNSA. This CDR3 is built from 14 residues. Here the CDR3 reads CASSLSGLDNEQFF.

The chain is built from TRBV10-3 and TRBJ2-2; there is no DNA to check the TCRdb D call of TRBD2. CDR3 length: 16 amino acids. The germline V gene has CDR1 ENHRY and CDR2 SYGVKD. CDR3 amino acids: CAISLAGGPDTGELFF.

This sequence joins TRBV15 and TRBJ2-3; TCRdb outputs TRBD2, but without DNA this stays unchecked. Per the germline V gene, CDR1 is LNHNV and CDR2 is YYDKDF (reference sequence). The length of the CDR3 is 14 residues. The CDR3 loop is CATSRGHSTDTQYF.

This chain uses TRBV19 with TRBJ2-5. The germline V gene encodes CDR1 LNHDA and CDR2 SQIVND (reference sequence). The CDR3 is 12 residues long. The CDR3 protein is CASSIKGETQYF.

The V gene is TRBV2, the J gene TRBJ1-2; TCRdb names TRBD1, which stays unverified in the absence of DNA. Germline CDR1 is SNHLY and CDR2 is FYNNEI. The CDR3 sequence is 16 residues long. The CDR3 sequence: CASSSRVLTWFAGYTF.

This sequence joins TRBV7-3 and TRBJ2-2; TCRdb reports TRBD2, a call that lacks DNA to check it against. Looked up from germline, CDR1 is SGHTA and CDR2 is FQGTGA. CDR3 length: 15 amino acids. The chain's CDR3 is CASSLLAGGSGELFF.

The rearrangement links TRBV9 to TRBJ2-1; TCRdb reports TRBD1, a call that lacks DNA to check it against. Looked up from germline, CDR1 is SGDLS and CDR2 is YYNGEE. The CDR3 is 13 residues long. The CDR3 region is CASACSLSNEQFF.

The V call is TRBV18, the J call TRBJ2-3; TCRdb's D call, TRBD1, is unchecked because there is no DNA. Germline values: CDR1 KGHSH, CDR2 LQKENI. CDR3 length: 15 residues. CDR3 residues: CASSPPGQITDTQYF. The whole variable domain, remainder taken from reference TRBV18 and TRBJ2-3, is NAGVMQNPRHLVRRRGQEARLRCSPMKGHSHVYWYRQLPEEGLKFMVYLQKENIIDESGMPKERFSAEFPKEGPSILRIQQVVRGDSAAYFCASSPPGQITDTQYFGPGTRLTVL.

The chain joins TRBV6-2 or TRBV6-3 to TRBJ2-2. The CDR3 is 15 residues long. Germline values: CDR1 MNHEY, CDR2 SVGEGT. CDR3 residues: CASLASSSWPGELFF.

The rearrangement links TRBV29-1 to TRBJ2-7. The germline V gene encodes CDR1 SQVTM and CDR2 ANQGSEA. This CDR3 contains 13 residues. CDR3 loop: CSFSTGASYEQYF.